Below are 8 T cell receptor beta chains sequenced from a single sample in a study of patients and donors after allogeneic stem cell transplantation. TCRdb itself ran the RT-PCR reads through MiXCR, one entry per CDR3 protein. There are 45,000 to 65,000 distinct CDR3 sequences in the sample; about an eighth occur only once, and more than 25% lies in the top ten. The sample consisted of blood, either unsorted or a sorted T cell fraction (not recorded which). These receptors were collected from a human donor who was either an allogeneic HSCT recipient or a stem cell or donor lymphocyte infusion donor (not recorded which). It is not recorded whose cells these are; they may come from a transplant donor.

J is TRBJ2-7 and V is TRBV27; 7 bases fit TRBD2. CDR3 size: 17 residues. V was pared by 4 bases and J by 2 bases, with 14 bases of the junction left unmatched. Germline V gene lookup returns CDR1 MNHEY and CDR2 SMNVEV (reference sequence). The CDR3, as DNA: TGTGCCAGCAGTTCCCCCGGGGGGAGCGGAATCCCCTACGAGCAGTACTTC. Its translation: CASSSPGGSGIPYEQYF.

This clonotype was seen ten or more times. The V gene is TRBV7-8, the J gene TRBJ1-4; D is undetermined. The CDR3 is 16 residues long. The V and J ends lost 1 base and 4 bases respectively, with 13 bases between them. Germline values: CDR1 SGHVS, CDR2 FQNEAQ. Here the CDR3 DNA reads TGTGCCAGCAGCTTAGTTAGTTACCAGGTTAATGAAAAACTGTTTTTT. This sequence encodes CASSLVSYQVNEKLFF.

V usage is TRBV6-5 and J usage is TRBJ2-1; 10 bases line up with TRBD1. The trim removed 4 bases at V and 4 bases at J, leaving 7 bases unmatched. Germline CDR1 is MNHEY and CDR2 is SVGAGI. This CDR3 has 16 residues. The CDR3 spells CASSSTGTGVYNEQFF. CDR3 nucleotides: TGTGCCAGCAGTTCTACCGGGACAGGGGTATACAATGAGCAGTTCTTC.

This clonotype was detected ten times or more. This chain links TRBV9 with TRBJ1-1; D is unresolved. CDR3 size: 13 residues. The germline CDR1 and CDR2 sequences are SGDLS and YYNGEE. Trimming took off 0 bases at V and 0 bases at J, with 3 bases between the two ends. CDR3 residues: CASSVAVNTEAFF. The CDR3 DNA sequence: TGTGCCAGCAGCGTAGCTGTGAACACTGAAGCTTTCTTT.

V gene TRBV11-3 combines with J gene TRBJ2-1, with 9 positions matching TRBD1. J lost 0 bases, V lost 4 bases, and 4 bases had no gene match. CDR1 and CDR2 (germline): SGHNT, YENEEA. The CDR3 sequence is 16 residues long. CDR3 loop: CASSSHRGPSYNEQFF. The CDR3 DNA is TGTGCCAGCAGCTCCCACAGGGGGCCCTCCTACAATGAGCAGTTCTTC.

V is TRBV5-1 and J is TRBJ1-1, with 8 bases identical to TRBD1. This CDR3 comprises 16 residues. Germline V gene lookup returns CDR1 SGHRS and CDR2 YFSETQ. V lost 2 bases, J lost 1 base, and 7 bases stayed unmatched. CDR3 loop: CASSFQKTGGNTEAFF. CDR3 DNA: TGCGCCAGCAGCTTCCAGAAAACAGGGGGGAACACTGAAGCTTTCTTT.

V usage is TRBV6-5 and J usage is TRBJ2-7, with D unclear. V gave up 6 bases and J gave up 4 bases, with 16 bases separating them. The CDR3 length is 14 residues. The germline gives CDR1 MNHEY, CDR2 SVGAGI. CDR3 sequence: CASRETRFGYEQYF. For the CDR3, the DNA is TGTGCCAGCAGGGAGACCAGATTTGGGTACGAGCAGTACTTC.

V gene TRBV12-3 or TRBV12-4 combines with J gene TRBJ2-1; D is tentatively TRBD1 or TRBD2 (5 bases each). The CDR3 runs to 20 residues. The germline V and J ends were trimmed by 7 bases and 0 bases, with 28 bases remaining between them. CDR3: CASTNWGSTSSSDSYNEQFF. CDR3 nucleotide sequence: TGTGCCAGCACCAATTGGGGGTCGACATCGAGTAGTGACTCCTACAATGAGCAGTTCTTC.